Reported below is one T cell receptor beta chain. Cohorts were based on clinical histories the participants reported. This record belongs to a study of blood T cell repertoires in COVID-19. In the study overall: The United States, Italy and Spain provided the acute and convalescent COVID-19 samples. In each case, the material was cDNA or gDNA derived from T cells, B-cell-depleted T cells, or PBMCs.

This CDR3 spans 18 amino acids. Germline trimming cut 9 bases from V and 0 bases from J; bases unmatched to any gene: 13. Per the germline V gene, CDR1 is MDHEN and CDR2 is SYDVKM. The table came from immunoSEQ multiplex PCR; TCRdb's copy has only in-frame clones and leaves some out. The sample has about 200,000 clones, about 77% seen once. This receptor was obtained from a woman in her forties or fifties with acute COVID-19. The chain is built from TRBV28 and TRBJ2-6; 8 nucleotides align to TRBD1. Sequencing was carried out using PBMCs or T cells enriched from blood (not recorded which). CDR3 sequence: CASLEAGTGFSGANVLTF. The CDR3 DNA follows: TGTGCCAGTTTAGAGGCCGGGACAGGCTTCTCTGGGGCCAACGTCCTGACTTTC.